This passage covers 31 T cell receptor beta chains from one sample sequenced in a study of blood T cell repertoires in COVID-19. The method was immunoSEQ multiplex PCR; TCRdb's version includes in-frame clones alone and lacks a portion of them. This table holds roughly 280,000 clones, around four fifths found once. Sequencing input: peripheral blood. The receptors here all came from a man in his sixties who had recovered from COVID-19.

The chain is built from TRBV2 and TRBJ2-7; possibly TRBD1 for D (6 bases). V was pared by 7 bases and J by 2 bases, with 12 bases between. Per the germline V gene, CDR1 is SNHLY and CDR2 is FYNNEI. This CDR3 is 13 amino acids long. CDR3 residues: CASNQQGPYEQYF. DNA for the CDR3: TGTGCCAGCAACCAACAGGGACCCTACGAGCAGTACTTC. Looking up the rest from reference TRBV2 and TRBJ2-7 gives the full variable domain: EPEVTQTPSHQVTQMGQEVILRCVPISNHLYFYWYRQILGQKVEFLVSFYNNEISEKSEIFDDQFSVERPDGSNFTLKIRSTKLEDSAMYFCASNQQGPYEQYFGPGTRLTVT.

The CDR3 coding sequence is TGTGCCTGGTTAGACAGAACCCCCGGGGAGCTGTTTTTT. Translation: CAWLDRTPGELFF. The J gene is TRBJ2-2, the V gene TRBV30, with D possibly being TRBD1 (5 bases). Looked up from germline, CDR1 is GTSNPN and CDR2 is SVGIG (reference sequence). Trimming pared 5 bases from V and 6 bases from J, leaving 13 bases between. This CDR3 contains 13 residues. Together with reference TRBV30 and TRBJ2-2, the CDR3 gives the full variable domain: SQTIHQWPATLVQPVGSPLSLECTVEGTSNPNLYWYRQAAGRGLQLLFYSVGIGQISSEVPQNLSASRPQDRQFILSSKKLLLSDSGFYLCAWLDRTPGELFFGEGSRLTVL.

This clone is a singleton in its sample. The CDR3 region is CASSPGLSGSYNEQFF. CDR3 coding DNA: TGTGCCAGCAGCCCCGGCCTCAGCGGATCCTACAATGAGCAGTTCTTC. This chain joins TRBV11-3 and TRBJ2-1; TRBD2 might be the D (5 bases). Looked up from germline, CDR1 is SGHNT and CDR2 is YENEEA. This CDR3 comprises 16 residues. V dropped 5 bases and J dropped 1 base, with 15 bases sitting between them.

Remarks on this clone: The junction does not match germline at one end; this may be a read error. The J gene is TRBJ1-2, the V gene TRBV10-3; TRBD1 aligns across 9 bases. CDR1 and CDR2 (germline): ENHRY, SYGVKD. The CDR3 contains 13 residues. Here the CDR3 reads CAVRQGELGGYTF. For the CDR3, the DNA is TGTGCCGTCAGACAGGGGGAATTAGGAGGCTACACCTTC.

The chain couples TRBV5-8 to TRBJ1-5; TRBD1 might be the D (5 bases). The CDR3 sequence is 15 residues long. Germline V lookup: CDR1 SGHTS, CDR2 YDEGEE. Trimming left V 4 bases short and J 8 bases short, with 19 bases between. The CDR3 nucleotides are TGTGCCAGCAGCATGGGGGTAGCCTACAAGGAGCCCCAGCATTTT. Its translation is CASSMGVAYKEPQHF.

This clone was seen just once. This chain uses TRBV5-1 with TRBJ2-7; D ambiguous. The CDR3 covers 14 residues. V was trimmed by 0 bases and J by 2 bases, leaving 9 bases between them. Germline values: CDR1 SGHRS, CDR2 YFSETQ. In nucleotides, the CDR3 is TGCGCCAGCAGCTTGGTCCTGGGCCCCTACGAGCAGTACTTC. It yields the protein CASSLVLGPYEQYF.

As concerns this clone: Other DNA sequences from this sample encode an identical CDR3 as well. The rearrangement joins TRBV18 to TRBJ2-5; D not certain. Germline-derived CDR1 and CDR2 are KGHSH and LQKENI. V lost 1 base and J lost 0, with 3 bases in between. The CDR3 consists of 13 residues. In nucleotides, the CDR3 is TGTGCCAGCTCACCACTCTACCAAGAGACCCAGTACTTC. Its protein is CASSPLYQETQYF.

J is TRBJ1-6 and V is TRBV28; D is ambiguous. This CDR3 has 15 residues. From germline, CDR1 is MDHEN and CDR2 SYDVKM. The germline V and J ends were trimmed by 2 bases and 3 bases, with 8 bases remaining between them. The CDR3: CASSLGAFYNSPLHF. Here the CDR3 DNA reads TGTGCCAGCAGTTTAGGAGCGTTCTATAATTCACCCCTCCACTTT.

This chain connects TRBV24-1 to TRBJ2-1, with TRBD2 matching over 9 bases. Looked up from germline, CDR1 is KGHDR and CDR2 is SFDVKD. V shed 9 bases, J shed 9 bases, and the junction held 14 bases outside the gene matches. The CDR3 totals 15 residues. CDR3 protein: CATGVGSGGRSEQFF. The CDR3 region has the DNA TGTGCCACCGGGGTCGGGAGCGGGGGGCGCAGTGAGCAGTTCTTC.

Worth noting for this clone: The sample carries other DNA sequences with the same CDR3. The chain joins TRBV3-1 (or the pseudogene TRBV3-2) to TRBJ1-3; 7 bases fit TRBD1. V shed 4 bases, J shed 4 bases, and the junction held 4 bases outside the gene matches. CDR1 LGHDT and CDR2 YNNKEL come from the germline V gene (reference sequence). The CDR3 runs 14 residues. Here the CDR3 reads CASSRQGTGNTIYF. The CDR3 coding sequence is TGTGCCAGCAGCCGACAGGGCACCGGAAACACCATATATTTT.

The chain recombines TRBV20-1 with TRBJ1-1; 8 nucleotides align to TRBD1. V shed 6 bases and J 9 bases; nucleotides not matched to a gene: 9. Germline CDR1 reads DFQATT; CDR2 reads SNEGSKA (reference sequence). The CDR3 extends over 12 amino acids. The CDR3 here is CSASRGDRQAFF. In nucleotides, the CDR3 is TGCAGTGCCAGTCGCGGGGACAGGCAAGCTTTCTTT.

The chain has TRBV4-2 and TRBJ1-1; no clear D gene. Trimming pared 0 bases from V and 10 bases from J, leaving 6 bases between. Germline assignment: CDR1 LGHNA and CDR2 YNFKEQ. The length of the CDR3 is 11 residues. In nucleotides, the CDR3 is TGTGCCAGCAGCCAAGATCGGGTAGCTTTCTTT. It codes for CASSQDRVAFF.

This chain links TRBV3-1 (or the pseudogene TRBV3-2) with TRBJ2-1; D remains unclear. The CDR3 has 17 residues. The V gene's germline CDR1 is LGHDT and CDR2 YNNKEL (reference sequence). Trimming left V 4 bases short and J 0 bases short, with 16 bases between. The CDR3 loop reads CASSRDLITSSYNEQFF. In DNA form, the CDR3 reads TGTGCCAGCAGCCGAGATCTTATAACAAGCTCCTACAATGAGCAGTTCTTC.

This clone was picked up one time. The chain has TRBV5-1 and TRBJ2-1, with D possibly TRBD2 on 6 matching bases. The ends were cut back, 0 bases at V and 12 bases at J, with 16 bases in the middle. The CDR3 totals 14 residues. Per the germline V gene, CDR1 is SGHRS and CDR2 is YFSETQ. For the CDR3, the DNA is TGCGCCAGCAGCTTGGACCCAGACCTGGGAGGGCAGTTCTTC. It translates to CASSLDPDLGGQFF.

This clone was recorded once. The chain combines TRBV2 with TRBJ1-4, with a possible D match to TRBD1 (6 bases). V was clipped by 10 bases and J by 7 bases, with 16 bases between them. The CDR3 length is 13 residues. In germline, CDR1 is SNHLY, CDR2 FYNNEI. The CDR3 spells CAILGTYVEKLFF. CDR3 coding DNA: TGTGCCATATTGGGGACATATGTTGAAAAACTGTTTTTT.

This clone occurred once. The J gene is TRBJ1-2, the V gene TRBV28; TRBD1 might be the D (5 bases). CDR3 length: 13 residues. Germline CDR1 is MDHEN and CDR2 is SYDVKM. V was shortened by 8 bases and J by 5 bases, with 15 bases between the two germline ends. The CDR3 DNA reads as TGTGCCAGCGGGAAGAACAGGCTTTATGGCTACACCTTC. It codes for CASGKNRLYGYTF.

V gene TRBV29-1 combines with J gene TRBJ2-3, with 8 bases identical to TRBD1. Trimming removed 6 bases from V and 2 bases from J; junction bases left unmatched: 7. Germline V gene data show CDR1 as SQVTM and CDR2 as ANQGSEA. The CDR3 contains 14 residues. CDR3 in DNA: TGCAGCGTCGGGGGACAGGCGATCACAGATACGCAGTATTTT. It encodes CSVGGQAITDTQYF.

On this clone: This same CDR3 is encoded by further DNA sequences in the sample. This chain connects TRBV5-1 to TRBJ2-5; D is uncertain. In germline, CDR1 is SGHRS, CDR2 YFSETQ. The CDR3 sequence is 13 residues long. Trimming stripped 0 bases from V and 3 bases from J, with 6 bases between. The CDR3 protein is CASSLATEETQYF. CDR3 sequence (DNA): TGCGCCAGCAGCTTGGCGACTGAAGAGACCCAGTACTTC.

V gene TRBV5-1 combines with J gene TRBJ2-3, with 10 positions matching TRBD2. Germline loops: CDR1 SGHRS, CDR2 YFSETQ. CDR3 length: 17 amino acids. Unmatched junction bases numbered 5, after V lost 0 bases and J lost 1 base. CDR3 loop: CASSLAGLAGGTDTQYF. DNA for the CDR3: TGCGCCAGCAGCTTGGCCGGGCTAGCGGGGGGCACAGATACGCAGTATTTT.

The chain employs TRBV19 and TRBJ2-2, with a tentative D call TRBD1 (6 bases). This CDR3 is 15 amino acids long. V lost 5 bases and J lost 0, with 10 bases in between. The germline V gene encodes CDR1 LNHDA and CDR2 SQIVND (reference sequence). The CDR3 reads CASSLGAANTGELFF. The CDR3 nucleotides are TGTGCCAGTAGTCTGGGGGCCGCGAACACCGGGGAGCTGTTTTTT.

In its sample, this clone was seen a few times. The gene calls are TRBV19 and TRBJ2-7, with a possible D match to TRBD1 (6 bases). In germline, CDR1 is LNHDA, CDR2 SQIVND (reference sequence). The CDR3 sequence is 14 residues long. The V end lost 5 bases, the J end lost 1 base, and 12 bases lay between the germline ends. CDR3 in amino acids: CASSPGGSSYEQYF. The CDR3 DNA follows: TGTGCCAGTAGTCCTGGGGGCAGTTCCTACGAGCAGTACTTC.

This clone occurred a few times. The rearrangement uses TRBV9 and TRBJ1-3; no clear D gene. This CDR3 has 14 residues. CDR1 is SGDLS, CDR2 YYNGEE, per germline. Trimming pared 0 bases from V and 4 bases from J, leaving 8 bases between. DNA for the CDR3: TGTGCCAGCAGCGTAGACAGCCTGGGAAACACCATATATTTT. This translates into CASSVDSLGNTIYF.

This clone was detected a few times. The V gene is TRBV7-9, the J gene TRBJ1-1, with unresolved D. Germline values: CDR1 SEHNR, CDR2 FQNEAQ (reference sequence). This CDR3 contains 13 residues. V shed 5 bases and J shed 1 base, with 8 bases lying between them. The CDR3 loop reads CASSPSGNTEAFF. CDR3 DNA: TGTGCCAGCAGCCCCAGCGGGAACACTGAAGCTTTCTTT.

A word on this clone: The junction differs from germline at one of its ends, possibly a read error. The gene calls are TRBV7-7 and TRBJ2-2, with D possibly being TRBD2 (5 bases). The germline V gene has CDR1 SSHAT and CDR2 FNYEAQ (reference sequence). The CDR3 is made up of 15 amino acids. The CDR3 sequence: CASTPRGLFPGELFF. In DNA, the CDR3 is TGTGCTAGCACCCCGCGAGGGCTGTTTCCCGGGGAGCTGTTTTTT.

This clone was observed a single time. The genes are TRBV7-8 and TRBJ1-6, with D unresolved. Trimming pared 1 base from V and 0 bases from J, leaving 7 bases between. Looked up from germline, CDR1 is SGHVS and CDR2 is FQNEAQ. The CDR3 sequence is 16 residues long. The CDR3 coding sequence is TGTGCCAGCAGCTTAGTATCCAGCTCCTATAATTCACCCCTCCACTTT. Translation gives CASSLVSSSYNSPLHF.

The V gene is TRBV6-5, the J gene TRBJ1-2, with 9 bases identical to TRBD1. Trimming at V came to 6 bases and at J to 7 bases, leaving 3 bases not matched to a gene. CDR3 length equals 12 residues. The V gene's germline CDR1 is MNHEY and CDR2 SVGAGI. The CDR3 coding sequence is TGTGCCAGCAGACAGGGGGCCTCTGGCTACACCTTC. It encodes CASRQGASGYTF.

This chain joins TRBV4-2 and TRBJ2-1; possibly TRBD1 for D (5 bases). Germline-derived CDR1 and CDR2 are LGHNA and YNFKEQ. V lost 4 bases to trimming and J lost 10 bases, with 14 bases between them. The CDR3 totals 13 residues. Here the CDR3 DNA reads TGTGCCAGCAGCCTCCGGTCTTGGGGCGAGCAGTTCTTC. It encodes CASSLRSWGEQFF.

The chain has TRBV27 and TRBJ2-3, with 12 bases that match TRBD2. The CDR3 has 19 residues. V was clipped by 0 bases and J by 3 bases; unmatched bases: 10. From germline, CDR1 is MNHEY and CDR2 SMNVEV (reference sequence). Here the CDR3 reads CASSLSLPSGGASTDTQYF. The CDR3 DNA sequence: TGTGCCAGCAGTTTATCACTGCCTAGCGGGGGGGCTTCTACAGATACGCAGTATTTT.

This chain connects TRBV15 to TRBJ1-6; no clear D gene. V was shortened by 0 bases and J by 5 bases, with 5 bases between the two germline ends. Germline V gene data show CDR1 as LNHNV and CDR2 as YYDKDF (reference sequence). CDR3 length: 14 amino acids. The CDR3 region has the DNA TGTGCCACCAGCAGAGATCCGGATAATTCACCCCTCCACTTT. This gives the protein CATSRDPDNSPLHF.

V usage is TRBV7-2 and J usage is TRBJ2-1, with TRBD1 matching 10 bases. This CDR3 comprises 16 residues. Germline CDR1 SGHTA, CDR2 FQGNSA. After removal of 4 bases from V and 5 bases from J, the junction contained 8 bases not matched to a gene. In DNA, the CDR3 is TGTGCCAGCAGCTGGCGGACAGGGGGTCAGAACAATGAGCAGTTCTTC. Amino acid sequence: CASSWRTGGQNNEQFF. Filled out from reference TRBV7-2 and TRBJ2-1, the complete variable domain reads GAGVSQSPSNKVTEKGKDVELRCDPISGHTALYWYRQSLGQGLEFLIYFQGNSAPDKSGLPSDRFSAERTGGSVSTLTIQRTQQEDSAVYLCASSWRTGGQNNEQFFGPGTRLTVL.

The chain recombines TRBV7-9 with TRBJ1-1, with TRBD1 identical over 7 bases. The CDR3 is made up of 15 amino acids. The trim removed 1 base at V and 1 base at J, leaving 3 bases unmatched. Germline loops: CDR1 SEHNR, CDR2 FQNEAQ (reference sequence). CDR3 amino acids: CASSLGGQTNTEAFF. CDR3 nucleotides: TGTGCCAGCAGCTTAGGGGGACAGACGAACACTGAAGCTTTCTTT.